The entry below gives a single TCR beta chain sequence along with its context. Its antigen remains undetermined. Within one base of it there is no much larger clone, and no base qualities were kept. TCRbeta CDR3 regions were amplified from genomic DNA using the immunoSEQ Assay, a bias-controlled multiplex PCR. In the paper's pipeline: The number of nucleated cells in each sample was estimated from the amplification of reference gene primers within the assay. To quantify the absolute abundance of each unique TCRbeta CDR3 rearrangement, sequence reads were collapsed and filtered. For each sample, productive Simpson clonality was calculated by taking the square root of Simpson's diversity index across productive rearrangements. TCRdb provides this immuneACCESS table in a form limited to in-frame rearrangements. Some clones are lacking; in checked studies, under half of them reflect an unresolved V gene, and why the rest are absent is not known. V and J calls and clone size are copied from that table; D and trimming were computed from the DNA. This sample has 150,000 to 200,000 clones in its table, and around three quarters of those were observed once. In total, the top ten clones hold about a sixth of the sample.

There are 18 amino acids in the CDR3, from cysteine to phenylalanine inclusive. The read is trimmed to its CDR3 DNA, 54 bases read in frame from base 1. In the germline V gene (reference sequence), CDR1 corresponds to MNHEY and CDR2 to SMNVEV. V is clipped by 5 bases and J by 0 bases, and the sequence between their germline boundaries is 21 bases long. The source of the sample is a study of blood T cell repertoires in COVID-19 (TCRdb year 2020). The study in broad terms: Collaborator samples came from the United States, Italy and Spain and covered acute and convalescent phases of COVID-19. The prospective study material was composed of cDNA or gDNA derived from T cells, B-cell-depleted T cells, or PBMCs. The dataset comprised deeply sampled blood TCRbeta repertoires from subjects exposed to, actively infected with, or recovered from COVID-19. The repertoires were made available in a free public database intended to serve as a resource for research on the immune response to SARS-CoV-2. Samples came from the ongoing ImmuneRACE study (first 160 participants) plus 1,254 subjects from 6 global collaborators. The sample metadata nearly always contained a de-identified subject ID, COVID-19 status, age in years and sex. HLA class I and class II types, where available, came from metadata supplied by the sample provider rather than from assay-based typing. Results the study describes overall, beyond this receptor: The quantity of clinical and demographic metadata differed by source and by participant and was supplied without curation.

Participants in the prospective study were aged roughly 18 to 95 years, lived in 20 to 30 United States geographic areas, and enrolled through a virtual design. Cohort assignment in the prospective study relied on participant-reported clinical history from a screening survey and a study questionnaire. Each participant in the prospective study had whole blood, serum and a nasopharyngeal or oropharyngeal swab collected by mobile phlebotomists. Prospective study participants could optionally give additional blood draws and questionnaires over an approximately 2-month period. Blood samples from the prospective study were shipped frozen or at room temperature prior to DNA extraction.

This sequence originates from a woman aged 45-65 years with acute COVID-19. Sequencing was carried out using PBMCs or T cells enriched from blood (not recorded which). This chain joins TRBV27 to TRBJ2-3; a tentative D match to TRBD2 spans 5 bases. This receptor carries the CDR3 CASSGESGWGTSTDTQYF. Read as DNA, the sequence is TGTGCCAGCAGTGGAGAATCGGGGTGGGGTACTAGCACAGATACGCAGTATTTT.